The rows below give T cell receptor beta chains drawn from one sample of a study of CXCR3-negative and CXCR3-positive naive CD8 T cells. From the 5' RACE reads, TCRdb lists one entry per CDR3 protein and no DNA. The sample yields approximately 56,000 distinct CDR3 sequences, of which the top ten take up 20% to 25%. Source material: memory CD8+ T cells from blood. These receptors came from a human donor in good health. Some clones in this sample may be carry-over from other donors' samples. Each CDR3 is given with its conserved first and last residue. The order of the fields is J gene, V gene, clone size, CDR3 protein. Expanded clones get a size class; other rows say once, few or many, or leave the size out.

>TRBJ1-2|TRBV29-1|NA
CSAGPEGFYGYTF
>TRBJ2-5|TRBV7-2|NA
CASFRQGYPLQETQYF
>TRBJ2-3|TRBV6-1|NA
CASSEARGTDTQYF
>TRBJ2-1|TRBV9|NA
CASSVVSYNEQFF
>TRBJ2-3|TRBV6-4|NA
CASSDSPTSTDTQYF
>TRBJ2-7|TRBV28|NA
CASRASGRFGEQYF
>TRBJ2-3|TRBV6-4|NA
CASSVTSDPTDTQYF
>TRBJ2-7|TRBV27|NA
CASSPLGWGASSYEQYF
>TRBJ2-5|TRBV29-1|NA
CSVEGWTEETQYF
>TRBJ2-1|TRBV20-1|NA
CSARAYRSRDNLYNEQSF
>TRBJ2-1|TRBV7-2|NA
CASSPDAFTSYNEQFF
>TRBJ2-7|TRBV28|NA
CASSGDISYEQYF
>TRBJ2-7|TRBV25-1|NA
CASSEGTGASYEQYF
>TRBJ2-5|TRBV6-5|NA
CASSYFEGETQYF
>TRBJ2-7|TRBV29-1|NA
CSGGGLYEQYF
>TRBJ2-7|TRBV5-1|NA
CASSTGQGLSYEQYF
>TRBJ2-1|TRBV6-5|NA
CASSSYTSGFNEQFF
>TRBJ2-7|TRBV7-8|NA
CASSSGQATYEQYF
>TRBJ2-5|TRBV5-1|NA
CASSSPGLAGGIRETQYF
>TRBJ2-3|TRBV24-1|NA
CATSDLDFDTQYF
>TRBJ2-7|TRBV29-1|NA
CSVNPGHEQYF
>TRBJ2-3|TRBV7-2|NA
CASSLVAGAYTDTQYF
>TRBJ2-1|TRBV19|NA
CASSPPAGGPNEQFF
>TRBJ2-7|TRBV20-1|NA
CSARGQGAYEQYF
>TRBJ1-5|TRBV6-2/TRBV6-3|NA
CASSYSPSLITGQDSNQPQHF
>TRBJ1-2|TRBV28|NA
CASSLGGVPSFYGYTF
>TRBJ2-1|TRBV7-6|NA
CASSPPGLAGVNEQFF
>TRBJ2-7|TRBV25-1|NA
CASSSDSTYEQYF
>TRBJ1-1|TRBV29-1|NA
CSVEESSDRGAFF
>TRBJ2-7|TRBV29-1|NA
CSVVPPGQGNREQYF
>TRBJ2-7|TRBV12-3/TRBV12-4|NA
CASSLLGYEQYF
>TRBJ1-1|TRBV27|NA
CASSSPKDPRTEAFF
>TRBJ2-2|TRBV30|NA
CAWSVNLPGELFF
>TRBJ2-1|TRBV29-1|NA
CSVDRPGGRGYNEQFF
>TRBJ2-1|TRBV2|NA
CASSEQADAFHNEQFF
>TRBJ2-1|TRBV6-4|medium-sized
CASSDTSGSSYNEQFF
>TRBJ2-1|TRBV6-5|NA
CASSSGGLAGGPNEQFF
>TRBJ2-2|TRBV5-5|NA
CASSLVSSGGNTGELFF
>TRBJ2-1|TRBV29-1|NA
CSVGGLAGGPDEQFF
>TRBJ2-4|TRBV28|NA
CASSPTGGENIQYF